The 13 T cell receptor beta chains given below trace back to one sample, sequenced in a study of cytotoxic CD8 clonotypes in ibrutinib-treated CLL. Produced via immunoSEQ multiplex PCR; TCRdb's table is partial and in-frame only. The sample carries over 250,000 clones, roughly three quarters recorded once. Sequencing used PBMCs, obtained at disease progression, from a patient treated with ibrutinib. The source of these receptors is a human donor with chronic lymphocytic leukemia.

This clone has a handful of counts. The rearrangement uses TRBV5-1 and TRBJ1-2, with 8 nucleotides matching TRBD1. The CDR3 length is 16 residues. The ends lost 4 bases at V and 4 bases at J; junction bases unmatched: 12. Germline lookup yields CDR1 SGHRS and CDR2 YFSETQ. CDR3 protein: CASSPEADRGGYGYTF. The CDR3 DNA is TGCGCCAGCAGCCCCGAAGCTGACAGGGGAGGCTATGGCTACACCTTC.

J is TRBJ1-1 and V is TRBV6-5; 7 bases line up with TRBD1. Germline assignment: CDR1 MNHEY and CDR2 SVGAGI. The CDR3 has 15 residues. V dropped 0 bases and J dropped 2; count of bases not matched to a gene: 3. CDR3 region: CASSYSGTDNTEAFF. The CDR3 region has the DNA TGTGCCAGCAGTTACTCCGGGACAGACAACACTGAAGCTTTCTTT.

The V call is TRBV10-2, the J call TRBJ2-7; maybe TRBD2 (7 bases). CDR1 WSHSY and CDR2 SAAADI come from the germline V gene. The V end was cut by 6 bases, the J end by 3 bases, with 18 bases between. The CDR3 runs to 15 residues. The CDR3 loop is CASRGRGRPYYEQYF. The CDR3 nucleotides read TGCGCCAGCAGGGGGAGGGGGAGGCCTTACTACGAGCAGTACTTC.

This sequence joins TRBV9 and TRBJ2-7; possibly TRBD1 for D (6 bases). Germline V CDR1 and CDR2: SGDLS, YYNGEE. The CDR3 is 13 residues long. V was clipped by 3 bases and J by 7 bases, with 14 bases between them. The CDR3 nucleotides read TGTGCCAGCAGCGCATTTACGCAGGGGGAGCAGTACTTC. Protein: CASSAFTQGEQYF.

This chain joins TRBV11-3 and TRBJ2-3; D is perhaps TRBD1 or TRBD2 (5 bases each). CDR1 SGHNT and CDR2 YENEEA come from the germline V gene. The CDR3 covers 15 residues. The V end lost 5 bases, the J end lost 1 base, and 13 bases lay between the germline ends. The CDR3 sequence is CASSRGTAGTDTQYF. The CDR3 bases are TGTGCCAGCAGCCGAGGGACGGCGGGCACAGATACGCAGTATTTT. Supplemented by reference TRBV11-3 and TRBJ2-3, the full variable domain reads EAGVVQSPRYKIIEKKQPVAFWCNPISGHNTLYWYLQNLGQGPELLIRYENEEAVDDSQLPKDRFSAERLKGVDSTLKIQPAELGDSAVYLCASSRGTAGTDTQYFGPGTRLTVL.

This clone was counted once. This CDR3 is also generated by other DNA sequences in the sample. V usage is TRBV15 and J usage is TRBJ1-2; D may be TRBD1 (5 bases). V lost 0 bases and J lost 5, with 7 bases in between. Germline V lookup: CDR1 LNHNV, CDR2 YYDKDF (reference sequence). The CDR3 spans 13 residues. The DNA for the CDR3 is TGTGCCACCAGCAGAGAGCAGGGTTATGGCTACACCTTC. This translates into CATSREQGYGYTF. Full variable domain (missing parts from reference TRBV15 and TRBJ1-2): DAMVIQNPRYQVTQFGKPVTLSCSQTLNHNVMYWYQQKSSQAPKLLFHYYDKDFNNEADTPDNFQSRRPNTSFCFLDIRSPGLGDTAMYLCATSREQGYGYTFGSGTRLTVV.

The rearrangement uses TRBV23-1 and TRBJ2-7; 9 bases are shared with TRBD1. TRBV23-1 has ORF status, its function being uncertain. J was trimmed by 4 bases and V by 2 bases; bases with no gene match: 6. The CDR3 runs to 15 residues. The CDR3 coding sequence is TGCGCCAGCAGTCAAGCCCCGGACAGGGGATACGAGCAGTACTTC. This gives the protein CASSQAPDRGYEQYF.

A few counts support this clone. The CDR3: CASSYHQGGEQYF. The CDR3 region has the DNA TGTGCCAGCAGTTACCACCAAGGGGGCGAGCAGTACTTC. The V call is TRBV6-5, the J call TRBJ2-7, with a weak D call TRBD1 (6 bases). CDR1 is MNHEY and CDR2 is SVGAGI in the germline V gene. Trimming took 2 bases from V and 6 from J, leaving 11 bases between them. This CDR3 has 13 residues.

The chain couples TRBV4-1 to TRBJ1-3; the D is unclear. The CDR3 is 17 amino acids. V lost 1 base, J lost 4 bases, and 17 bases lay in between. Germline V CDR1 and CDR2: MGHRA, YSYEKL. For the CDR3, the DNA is TGCGCCAGCAGCCAAGGTACCATCGTAGGTACCGGAAACACCATATATTTT. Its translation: CASSQGTIVGTGNTIYF.

The CDR3 sequence: CASSLVRDTQYF. DNA of the CDR3: TGTGCCAGCAGTTTGGTTCGAGATACGCAGTATTTT. The chain is built from TRBV28 and TRBJ2-3; D unclear. This CDR3 has 12 amino acids. Trimming cost V 3 bases and J 5 bases, with 6 bases left between them. The germline CDR1 and CDR2 sequences are MDHEN and SYDVKM.

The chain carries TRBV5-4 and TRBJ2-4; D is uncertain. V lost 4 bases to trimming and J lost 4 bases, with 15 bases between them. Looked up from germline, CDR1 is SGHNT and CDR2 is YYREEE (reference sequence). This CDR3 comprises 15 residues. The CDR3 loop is CASSPRLKGKNIQYF. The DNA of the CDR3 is TGTGCCAGCAGCCCCCGGCTGAAGGGAAAAAACATTCAGTACTTC. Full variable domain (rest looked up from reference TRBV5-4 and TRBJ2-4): ETGVTQSPTHLIKTRGQQVTLRCSSQSGHNTVSWYQQALGQGPQFIFQYYREEENGRGNFPPRFSGLQFPNYSSELNVNALELDDSALYLCASSPRLKGKNIQYFGAGTRLSVL.

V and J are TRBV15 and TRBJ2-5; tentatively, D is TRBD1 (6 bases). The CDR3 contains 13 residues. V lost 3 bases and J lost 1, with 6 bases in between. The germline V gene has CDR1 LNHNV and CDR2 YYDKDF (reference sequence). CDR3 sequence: CATSRDSQETQYF. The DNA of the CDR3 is TGTGCCACCAGCAGGGACAGCCAAGAGACCCAGTACTTC.

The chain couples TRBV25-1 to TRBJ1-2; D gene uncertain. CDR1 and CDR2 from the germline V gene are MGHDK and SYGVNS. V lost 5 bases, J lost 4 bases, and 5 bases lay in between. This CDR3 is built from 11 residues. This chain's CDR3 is CASSWVYGYTF. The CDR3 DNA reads TGTGCCAGCAGTTGGGTCTATGGCTACACCTTC.